The 20 T cell receptor beta chains below were found in one sample sequenced in a study of T cells after yellow fever vaccination. TCRdb re-derived calls from the 5' RACE reads in MiXCR, one entry per CDR3 protein. The sample has hundreds of thousands of distinct CDR3 sequences, approximately 12% seen once; the top ten hold more than 3%. The specimen was CD4+ T cells sorted from PBMCs, collected 15 days after the yellow fever booster vaccination. Receptors were obtained from a young man who received the YFV17D yellow fever vaccine.

The table lists this clonotype with a few counts. V and J are TRBV10-2 and TRBJ2-5; TRBD1 might be the D (5 bases). Germline-derived CDR1 and CDR2 are WSHSY and SAAADI. The CDR3 loop spans 15 amino acids. V gave up 5 bases and J gave up 0 bases, with 13 bases separating them. The CDR3 nucleotides are TGCGCCAGCAGTCGACAGATCCAATACCAAGAGACCCAGTACTTC. Its protein is CASSRQIQYQETQYF.

This clonotype was picked up a small number of times. This sequence joins TRBV4-1 and TRBJ1-5, with TRBD1 identical over 7 bases. Germline CDR1 is MGHRA and CDR2 is YSYEKL. The CDR3 contains 17 residues. V gave up 4 bases and J gave up 2 bases; unmatched junction bases: 11. CDR3 in DNA: TGCGCCAGCAGCCCACGCGACAGGGTCCGAGGCAATCAGCCCCAGCATTTT. Its translation is CASSPRDRVRGNQPQHF.

This clonotype occurred many times. This chain connects TRBV7-9 to TRBJ1-2; 7 nucleotides match TRBD1. J gave up 2 bases and V 5 bases, and 2 bases lay outside the gene matches. Per germline, CDR1 SEHNR and CDR2 FQNEAQ (reference sequence). The CDR3 has 13 amino acids. The CDR3 loop reads CASSLRGNYGYTF. In DNA form, the CDR3 reads TGTGCCAGCAGCCTCAGGGGGAACTATGGCTACACCTTC.

This clonotype turned up a few times. This chain connects TRBV5-1 to TRBJ2-6; perhaps TRBD1 as D (6 bases). CDR1 is SGHRS and CDR2 is YFSETQ in the germline V gene. V was pared by 9 bases and J by 2 bases, with 18 bases between. This CDR3 has 16 amino acids. The CDR3 DNA sequence: TGCGCCACCCGTAGCAGGGGAAGTGCTGGGGCCAACGTCCTGACTTTC. It specifies CATRSRGSAGANVLTF.

The chain recombines TRBV12-1 with TRBJ2-3; the table assigns TRBD1, which was not confirmed against the DNA. TRBV12-1 is an annotated pseudogene. This CDR3 region has 17 residues. For the CDR3, the DNA is TGTGCCAGCAGCTTTGTAAGTTGCGGGTCCCACACAGATACGCAGTATTTT. Amino acid sequence: CASSFVSCGSHTDTQYF.

The gene calls are TRBV4-2 and TRBJ1-5; TRBD1 is a possible D gene (5 bases). Germline V gene lookup returns CDR1 LGHNA and CDR2 YNFKEQ. The germline V and J ends were trimmed by 0 bases and 7 bases, with 13 bases remaining between them. The CDR3 runs 15 residues. As DNA, the CDR3 is TGTGCCAGCAGCCAAGAGGAGGGGCGGTACCAGCCCCAGCATTTT. Translation: CASSQEEGRYQPQHF.

This chain links TRBV6-2 or TRBV6-3 with TRBJ2-4, with D perhaps TRBD1 or TRBD2 (5 bases each). V dropped 7 bases and J dropped 1 base, with 8 bases sitting between them. CDR1 and CDR2 from the germline V gene are MNHEY and SVGEGT. The CDR3 spans 13 residues. The CDR3 nucleotides read TGTGCCAGCATCGGGGCGGCCAAAAACATTCAGTACTTC. Residues: CASIGAAKNIQYF.

The gene calls are TRBV5-4 and TRBJ2-3, with TRBD2 as a possible D gene (6 bases). With 4 bases removed from V and 2 bases from J, the gap between germline ends came to 11 bases. The CDR3 is 14 residues long. Germline assignment: CDR1 SGHNT and CDR2 YYREEE (reference sequence). In DNA, the CDR3 is TGTGCCAGCAGCGGCCCGGGGGACACAGATACGCAGTATTTT. Its protein product is CASSGPGDTDTQYF.

V gene TRBV29-1 combines with J gene TRBJ1-2; perhaps TRBD1 as D (6 bases). The CDR3 has 12 amino acids. The V end lost 3 bases, the J end lost 4 bases, and 9 bases lay between the germline ends. Germline V gives CDR1 SQVTM, CDR2 ANQGSEA. CDR3: CSVEKGGYGYTF. CDR3 sequence (DNA): TGCAGCGTTGAGAAAGGGGGCTATGGCTACACCTTC.

The chain recombines TRBV5-1 with TRBJ2-6; D perhaps matches TRBD2 (6 bases). V shed 3 bases and J shed 4 bases, with 17 bases lying between them. The CDR3 is made up of 17 amino acids. Germline V CDR1 and CDR2: SGHRS, YFSETQ. The CDR3 here is CASSSGLLLSGANVLTF. Here the CDR3 DNA reads TGCGCCAGCAGCTCGGGACTCCTCCTTTCCGGGGCCAACGTCCTGACTTTC. Based on the CDR3 plus reference TRBV5-1 and TRBJ2-6, the full variable domain is KAGVTQTPRYLIKTRGQQVTLSCSPISGHRSVSWYQQTPGQGLQFLFEYFSETQRNKGNFPGRFSGRQFSNSRSEMNVSTLELGDSALYLCASSSGLLLSGANVLTFGAGSRLTVL.

This clonotype was recorded a few times. This rearrangement joins TRBV5-1 to TRBJ1-1; the D gene is possibly TRBD1 (5 bases). CDR1 is SGHRS and CDR2 is YFSETQ in the germline V gene. This CDR3 is 15 amino acids long. V lost 1 base and J 3 bases, leaving 13 bases between the germline ends. The CDR3 spells CASSLLGVRDTEAFF. As DNA, the CDR3 is TGCGCCAGCAGCTTGCTGGGGGTAAGGGACACTGAAGCTTTCTTT.

This clonotype was observed a few times. CDR3 DNA: TGTGCCAGCAACTTGAGGAGGGAGGATACGCAGTATTTT. Its translation is CASNLRREDTQYF. The genes are TRBV12-3 or TRBV12-4 and TRBJ2-3; D perhaps matches TRBD2 (6 bases). V shed 7 bases and J shed 6 bases, with 14 bases lying between them. This CDR3 has 13 residues.

This clonotype was seen a handful of times. The chain links TRBV5-1 to TRBJ1-2, with no clear D. Germline assignment: CDR1 SGHRS and CDR2 YFSETQ. This CDR3 comprises 12 residues. V was trimmed by 3 bases and J by 6 bases, leaving 9 bases between them. The CDR3 coding sequence is TGCGCCAGCAGCTCGGACGTGGATGGCTACACCTTC. Amino acid sequence: CASSSDVDGYTF.

This clonotype was detected only a few times. The V and J genes are TRBV5-1 and TRBJ2-5, with TRBD1 identical over 7 bases. CDR1 is SGHRS and CDR2 is YFSETQ in the germline V gene. Trimming took 4 bases from V and 5 from J; bases not matched to a gene: 5. The length of the CDR3 is 13 residues. CDR3 region: CASSTGQWETQYF. The CDR3 region has the DNA TGCGCCAGCAGCACGGGACAGTGGGAGACCCAGTACTTC.

The genes are TRBV12-3 or TRBV12-4 and TRBJ1-2; D ambiguous. Trimming removed 7 bases at V and 8 bases at J, with 17 bases between. The CDR3 is 13 residues long. The CDR3 region is CASIPDWSGGYTF. CDR3 DNA: TGTGCCAGCATTCCCGATTGGAGCGGAGGCTACACCTTC.

V usage is TRBV4-1 and J usage is TRBJ2-7; D may be TRBD1 or TRBD2 (6 bases each). Per germline, CDR1 MGHRA and CDR2 YSYEKL. The CDR3 totals 14 residues. The V end lost 4 bases, the J end lost 2 bases, and 12 bases lay between the germline ends. CDR3 sequence: CASSLGGIAYEQYF. The CDR3 DNA reads TGCGCCAGCAGCCTAGGGGGGATCGCCTACGAGCAGTACTTC.

This clonotype was seen many times. The CDR3 DNA is TGCGCCAGCAGTCGTGATGCGGCGCCTACGCAGTATTTT. It codes for CASSRDAAPTQYF. The chain recombines TRBV4-1 with TRBJ2-3; D unresolved. CDR1 MGHRA and CDR2 YSYEKL come from the germline V gene. The CDR3 has 13 amino acids. The germline V and J ends were trimmed by 6 bases and 8 bases, with 15 bases remaining between them.

This clonotype was detected a few times. J is TRBJ2-5 and V is TRBV7-9, with TRBD2 matching over 7 bases. This CDR3 is 15 amino acids long. Germline V lookup: CDR1 SEHNR, CDR2 FQNEAQ (reference sequence). With V trimmed by 2 bases and J by 1 base, 4 bases remained unmatched. CDR3 protein: CASSLWGGLQETQYF. The CDR3 DNA is TGTGCCAGCAGCTTATGGGGGGGACTCCAAGAGACCCAGTACTTC.

There are a few counts of this clonotype. The V and J genes are TRBV7-9 and TRBJ1-2; unclear D gene. CDR1 and CDR2 from the germline V gene are SEHNR and FQNEAQ (reference sequence). This CDR3 comprises 11 residues. V gave up 5 bases and J gave up 7 bases, with 8 bases separating them. The CDR3 spells CASSPQAGYTF. The DNA of the CDR3 is TGTGCCAGCAGCCCCCAAGCTGGCTACACCTTC.

The rearrangement joins TRBV9 to TRBJ1-2; unclear D gene. CDR1 and CDR2 from the germline V gene are SGDLS and YYNGEE. This CDR3 region has 13 residues. V was pared by 1 base and J by 1 base, with 5 bases between. Here the CDR3 reads CASSVNDNYGYTF. CDR3 nucleotide sequence: TGTGCCAGCAGCGTAAATGATAACTATGGCTACACCTTC.